These 18 T cell receptor beta chains share one sample of origin, sequenced in a study of vaccination effects on CD4 cells after COVID-19. Sequencing was performed with immunoSEQ multiplex PCR; in TCRdb, only in-frame clones are kept and a portion is missing. The data contain roughly 45,000 clones, around 79% of them singletons. ViraFEST used viral peptide pools to expand antigen-specific CD4+ T cells before sequencing. Culturing for approximately 10 days preceded CD4+ T cell isolation. The person acquired a PCR-confirmed SARS-CoV-2 infection between March and December 2020. No antigen is known for these receptors. This material consisted of CD4+ T cells from PBMCs cultured with a peptide pool, taken before COVID-19 vaccination. These TCRs come from a human donor who had a prior SARS-CoV-2 infection.

The chain joins TRBV4-2 to TRBJ2-7; TRBD2 agrees at 9 bases. The CDR3 covers 15 residues. The V and J ends lost 4 bases and 0 bases, in that order; junction bases with no gene match: 4. Germline loops: CDR1 LGHNA, CDR2 YNFKEQ. Here the CDR3 DNA reads TGTGCCAGCAGCCTTATGACTAGCGGCTCCTACGAGCAGTACTTC. Encoded protein: CASSLMTSGSYEQYF.

V is TRBV28 and J is TRBJ1-1; maybe TRBD1 (5 bases). Trimming stripped 4 bases from V and 2 bases from J, with 17 bases between. The CDR3 consists of 16 residues. The germline V gene encodes CDR1 MDHEN and CDR2 SYDVKM. CDR3 DNA: TGTGCCAGCAGTTCCGGCTTTGACAGAATTAACACTGAAGCTTTCTTT. Protein product: CASSSGFDRINTEAFF.

The chain carries TRBV2 and TRBJ1-5, with 8 bases identical to TRBD1. The V segment lost 6 bases and the J segment 8 bases; nucleotides outside the gene matches: 18. The CDR3 runs to 17 residues. In germline, CDR1 is SNHLY, CDR2 FYNNEI. Written as DNA, the CDR3 is TGTGCCAGCAGCGGAATGTGGACAGGGAGTAGAGATGAGCCCCAGCATTTT. Residues: CASSGMWTGSRDEPQHF.

The J gene is TRBJ2-2, the V gene TRBV30; 8 bases match TRBD1. Germline loops: CDR1 GTSNPN, CDR2 SVGIG (reference sequence). The CDR3 loop spans 14 amino acids. Germline trimming cut 0 bases from V and 5 bases from J; bases unmatched to any gene: 2. The CDR3 DNA reads as TGTGCCTGGAGTGTAACAGGGGGGACCGGGGAGCTGTTTTTT. The encoded protein is CAWSVTGGTGELFF.

This chain uses TRBV6-5 with TRBJ2-1; D call uncertain. Between the trimmed V and J ends, which lost 0 bases and 5 bases, there was a span of 14 bases. Germline CDR1 and CDR2: MNHEY and SVGAGI. The CDR3 runs 16 residues. DNA for the CDR3: TGTGCCAGCAGTTACTCGTCGGTCTCCCCCAACAATGAGCAGTTCTTC. Translated, it gives CASSYSSVSPNNEQFF.

This sequence joins TRBV25-1 and TRBJ1-6; the D is unclear. The CDR3 covers 13 residues. Germline values: CDR1 MGHDK, CDR2 SYGVNS. Trimming took 6 bases from V and 10 from J, leaving 13 bases between them. The CDR3 sequence: CASSSIRNSPLHF. The CDR3 region has the DNA TGTGCCAGCAGCTCGATAAGGAACTCACCCCTCCACTTT.

The chain has TRBV13 and TRBJ2-3; no definite D call. Germline-derived CDR1 and CDR2 are PRHDT and FYEKMQ (reference sequence). V was trimmed by 0 bases and J by 2 bases, leaving 6 bases between them. This CDR3 has 14 residues. The CDR3 loop is CASSLGGDTDTQYF. The CDR3 DNA reads TGTGCCAGCAGCTTAGGGGGCGACACAGATACGCAGTATTTT.

The chain combines TRBV2 with TRBJ2-2; possible D gene TRBD2, 7 bases. CDR3 length: 17 amino acids. The V and J ends lost 4 bases and 4 bases respectively, with 19 bases between them. The germline V gene has CDR1 SNHLY and CDR2 FYNNEI. The CDR3 DNA reads TGTGCCAGCAGTGTTTGGGGGGGGCATCGTACCACCGGGGAGCTGTTTTTT. Protein sequence: CASSVWGGHRTTGELFF.

The chain employs TRBV10-1 and TRBJ2-7; 7 bases fit TRBD1. V lost 0 bases, J lost 3 bases, and 20 bases stayed unmatched. The CDR3 loop spans 20 amino acids. Looked up from germline, CDR1 is WNHNN and CDR2 is SYGVQD (reference sequence). CDR3 in DNA: TGCGCCAGCAGTGAGTCTTCAGGGGATTTTAGGCAGGGGGAAAGCTACGAGCAGTACTTC. Translating gives CASSESSGDFRQGESYEQYF.

The chain carries TRBV19 and TRBJ2-6; 8 positions agree with TRBD2. V shed 5 bases, J shed 0 bases, and the junction held 3 bases outside the gene matches. The CDR3 sequence is 16 residues long. The germline V gene encodes CDR1 LNHDA and CDR2 SQIVND (reference sequence). CDR3 loop: CASSAGGPSGANVLTF. The CDR3 DNA reads as TGTGCCAGTAGTGCGGGGGGCCCCTCTGGGGCCAACGTCCTGACTTTC.

J is TRBJ1-1 and V is TRBV6-1, with no clear D. The CDR3 is made up of 15 amino acids. Germline values: CDR1 MNHNS, CDR2 SASEGT. Trimming cost V 2 bases and J 1 base, with 11 bases left between them. The CDR3 reads CASSEQSVPNTEAFF. CDR3 DNA: TGTGCCAGCAGTGAACAGTCGGTCCCGAACACTGAAGCTTTCTTT.

The J gene is TRBJ1-3, the V gene TRBV5-4; 7 bases agree with TRBD1. Germline V gives CDR1 SGHNT, CDR2 YYREEE (reference sequence). The CDR3 is 18 residues long. The V segment lost 3 bases and the J segment 0 bases; nucleotides outside the gene matches: 12. CDR3 residues: CASSSLSQGESSGNTIYF. CDR3 nucleotides: TGTGCCAGCAGCTCTTTAAGCCAGGGGGAAAGCTCTGGAAACACCATATATTTT.

This chain joins TRBV11-3 and TRBJ2-7, with unresolved D. Per germline, CDR1 SGHNT and CDR2 YENEEA. The CDR3 contains 12 residues. V lost 0 bases, J lost 6 bases, and 6 bases lay in between. The CDR3 nucleotides are TGTGCCAGCAGCTTAGACCGGTCCGAGCAGTACTTC. This translates into CASSLDRSEQYF.

The rearrangement uses TRBV27 and TRBJ2-3, with D perhaps given as TRBD1 or TRBD2 (6 bases each). Trimming removed 2 bases from V and 1 base from J, with 13 bases in between. The CDR3 contains 16 residues. Per germline, CDR1 MNHEY and CDR2 SMNVEV (reference sequence). CDR3 residues: CASSLAGGEGTDTQYF. CDR3 sequence (DNA): TGTGCCAGCAGTTTAGCCGGGGGCGAGGGCACAGATACGCAGTATTTT.

The rearrangement links TRBV5-4 to TRBJ2-1, with 13 positions matching TRBD2. V lost 0 bases to trimming and J lost 9 bases; unmatched junction nucleotides: 12. The CDR3 has 18 amino acids. Germline CDR1 SGHNT, CDR2 YYREEE (reference sequence). The DNA for the CDR3 is TGTGCCAGCAGCTTGGAACCTACTAGCGGGGGGGCGGAGGGTGAGCAGTTCTTC. Translating it yields CASSLEPTSGGAEGEQFF.

The chain links TRBV18 to TRBJ2-5; the D call may be TRBD1 or TRBD2 (5 bases each). V lost 0 bases, J lost 4 bases, and 6 bases lay in between. This CDR3 is 13 amino acids long. CDR1 is KGHSH and CDR2 is LQKENI in the germline V gene. The CDR3 protein is CASSPPRGETQYF. The CDR3 DNA is TGTGCCAGCTCACCACCGAGGGGAGAGACCCAGTACTTC.

In this sample, this clone turned up a few times. The chain combines TRBV5-8 with TRBJ1-1; tentative D call: TRBD1 (6 bases). Per the germline V gene, CDR1 is SGHTS and CDR2 is YDEGEE. The CDR3 is made up of 13 amino acids. Deletions cut 5 bases from V and 0 bases from J, with 8 bases between. CDR3 sequence (DNA): TGTGCCAGCAGAACAGGGATGAACACTGAAGCTTTCTTT. Protein product: CASRTGMNTEAFF.

V is TRBV2 and J is TRBJ2-3; D call uncertain. Trimming removed 2 bases at V and 2 bases at J, with 8 bases between. CDR3 length equals 14 residues. Per the germline V gene, CDR1 is SNHLY and CDR2 is FYNNEI. CDR3 region: CASSELRDTDTQYF. The DNA for the CDR3 is TGTGCCAGCAGTGAACTCCGAGACACAGATACGCAGTATTTT. Based on the CDR3 plus reference TRBV2 and TRBJ2-3, the full variable domain is EPEVTQTPSHQVTQMGQEVILRCVPISNHLYFYWYRQILGQKVEFLVSFYNNEISEKSEIFDDQFSVERPDGSNFTLKIRSTKLEDSAMYFCASSELRDTDTQYFGPGTRLTVL.